This T cell receptor beta chain was captured by sequencing in a study of post-analysis software for immune sequencing data. Findings and limits, study-wide: Strong same-batch co-clustering of samples appeared with F measure clustering.

This clonotype was counted only a few times. Its antigen is not identified. Unique-molecular-identifier-tagged TCR beta cDNA libraries were used. It was from approximately 0.91 to 9.4 million T cells that some 500,000 cDNA molecules came. From the PCR reads, TCRdb called clonotypes with MiXCR, one entry per CDR3 protein. This repertoire shows about 540,000 distinct CDR3 sequences, under 40% found once; its top ten account for about 5.6%. Sequenced input: blood. The receptor was isolated from a girl under 18 with multiple sclerosis.

CDR3 sequence: CASSQTGGAANYGYTF. In DNA, the CDR3 is TGTGCCAGCAGCCAAACAGGGGGAGCTGCTAACTATGGCTACACCTTC. The chain employs TRBV6-5 and TRBJ1-2; 8 positions match TRBD1. Germline V gene sequence: CDR1 MNHEY, CDR2 SVGAGI. The V and J ends lost 6 bases and 0 bases, in that order; junction bases with no gene match: 9. The CDR3 extends over 16 amino acids.